This TCR beta chain was observed in a study of cytomegalovirus exposure and HLA in healthy donors. Study details: From HLA-typed donors, an early data release held tens of millions of unique TCRs.

The PCR made use of 60 Vbeta and 13 Jbeta primers. Some clones are missing from TCRdb's copy, which holds only in-frame ones; the method was immunoSEQ multiplex PCR. The table lists 95,000 to 150,000 clones, roughly 76% of them singletons, with 2% to 2.5% in the top ten. Germline CDR1 MDHEN, CDR2 SYDVKM. V gave up 5 bases and J gave up 2 bases, with 9 bases separating them. The length of the CDR3 is 14 residues. This chain links TRBV28 with TRBJ1-4; TRBD1 is a possible D gene (6 bases). The receptor was isolated from a young man in good health and CMV-seronegative. The sequenced sample consisted of PBMCs. CDR3 sequence: CASSEGETNEKLFF. Here the CDR3 DNA reads TGTGCCAGCAGTGAGGGGGAGACTAATGAAAAACTGTTTTTT.